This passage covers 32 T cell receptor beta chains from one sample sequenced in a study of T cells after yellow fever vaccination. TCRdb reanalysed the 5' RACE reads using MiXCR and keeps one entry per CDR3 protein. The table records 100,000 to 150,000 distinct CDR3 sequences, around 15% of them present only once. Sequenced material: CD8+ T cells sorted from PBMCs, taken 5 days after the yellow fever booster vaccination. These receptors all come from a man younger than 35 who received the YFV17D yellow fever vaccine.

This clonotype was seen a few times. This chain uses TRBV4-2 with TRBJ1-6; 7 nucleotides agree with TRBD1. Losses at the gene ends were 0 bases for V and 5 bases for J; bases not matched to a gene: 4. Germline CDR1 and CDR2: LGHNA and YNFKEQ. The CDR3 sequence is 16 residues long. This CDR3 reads CASSQEQGHDNSPLHF. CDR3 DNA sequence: TGTGCCAGCAGCCAAGAACAGGGGCACGATAATTCACCCCTCCACTTT.

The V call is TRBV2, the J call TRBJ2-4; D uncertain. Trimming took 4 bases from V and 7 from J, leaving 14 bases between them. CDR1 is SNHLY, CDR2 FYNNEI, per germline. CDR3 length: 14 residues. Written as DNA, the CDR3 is TGTGCCAGCAGTGTAGGTCCGTTGTTTAACATTCAGTACTTC. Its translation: CASSVGPLFNIQYF.

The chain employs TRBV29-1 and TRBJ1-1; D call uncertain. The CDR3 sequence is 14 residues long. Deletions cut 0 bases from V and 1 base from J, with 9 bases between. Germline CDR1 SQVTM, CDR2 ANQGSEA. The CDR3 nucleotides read TGCAGCGTTGAAGATCGTATGAGGAACACTGAAGCTTTCTTT. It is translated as CSVEDRMRNTEAFF.

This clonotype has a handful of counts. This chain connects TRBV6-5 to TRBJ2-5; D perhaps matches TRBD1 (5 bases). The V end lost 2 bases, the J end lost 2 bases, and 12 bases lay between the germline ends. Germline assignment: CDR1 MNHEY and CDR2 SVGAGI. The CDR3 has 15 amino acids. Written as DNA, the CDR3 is TGTGCCAGCAGTTACCCAGTAAGACAGCAAGAGACCCAGTACTTC. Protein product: CASSYPVRQQETQYF.

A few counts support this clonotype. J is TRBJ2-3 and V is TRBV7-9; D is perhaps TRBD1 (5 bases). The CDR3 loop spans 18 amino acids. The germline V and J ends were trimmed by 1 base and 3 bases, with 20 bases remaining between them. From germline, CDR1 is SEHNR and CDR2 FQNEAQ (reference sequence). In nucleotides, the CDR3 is TGTGCCAGCAGCTTAGAAGGTACGGCAGGGAAGAGAACAGATACGCAGTATTTT. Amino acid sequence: CASSLEGTAGKRTDTQYF. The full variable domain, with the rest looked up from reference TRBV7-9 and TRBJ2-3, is DTGVSQNPRHKITKRGQNVTFRCDPISEHNRLYWYRQTLGQGPEFLTYFQNEAQLEKSRLLSDRFSAERPKGSFSTLEIQRTEQGDSAMYLCASSLEGTAGKRTDTQYFGPGTRLTVL.

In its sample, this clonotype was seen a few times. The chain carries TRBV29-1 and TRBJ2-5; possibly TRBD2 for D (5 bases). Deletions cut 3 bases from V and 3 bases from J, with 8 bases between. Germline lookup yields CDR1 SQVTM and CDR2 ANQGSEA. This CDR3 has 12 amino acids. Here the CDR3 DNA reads TGCAGCGTTGACCCCGGGGAAGAGACCCAGTACTTC. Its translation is CSVDPGEETQYF.

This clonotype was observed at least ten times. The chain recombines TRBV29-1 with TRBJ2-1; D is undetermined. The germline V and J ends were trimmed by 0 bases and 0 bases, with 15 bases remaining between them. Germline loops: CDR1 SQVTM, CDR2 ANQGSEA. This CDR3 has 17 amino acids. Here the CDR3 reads CSVEDVLATDSYNEQFF. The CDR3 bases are TGCAGCGTTGAAGATGTGTTGGCCACGGACTCCTACAATGAGCAGTTCTTC.

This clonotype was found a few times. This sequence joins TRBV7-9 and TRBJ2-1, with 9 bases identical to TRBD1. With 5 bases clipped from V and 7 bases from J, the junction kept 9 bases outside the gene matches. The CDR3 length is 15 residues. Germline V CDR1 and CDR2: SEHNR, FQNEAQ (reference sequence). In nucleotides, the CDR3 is TGTGCCAGCAGCAGGGGGACAGGGATGTTGAATGAGCAGTTCTTC. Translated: CASSRGTGMLNEQFF.

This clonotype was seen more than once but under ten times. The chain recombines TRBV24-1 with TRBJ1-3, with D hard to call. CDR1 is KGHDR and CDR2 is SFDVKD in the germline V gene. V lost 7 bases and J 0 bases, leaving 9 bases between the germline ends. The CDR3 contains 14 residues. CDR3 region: CATRSGDSGNTIYF. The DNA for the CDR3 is TGTGCCACCAGATCAGGCGACTCTGGAAACACCATATATTTT.

In DNA, the CDR3 is TGTGCCAGCAGACGCGGACAGATCCGCAATCAGCCCCAGCATTTT. This translates into CASRRGQIRNQPQHF. The chain carries TRBV6-1 and TRBJ1-5; D is perhaps TRBD1 (6 bases). Per germline, CDR1 MNHNS and CDR2 SASEGT. Trimming shortened V by 6 bases and J by 2 bases, and 14 bases separated the two germline ends. The CDR3 consists of 15 residues.

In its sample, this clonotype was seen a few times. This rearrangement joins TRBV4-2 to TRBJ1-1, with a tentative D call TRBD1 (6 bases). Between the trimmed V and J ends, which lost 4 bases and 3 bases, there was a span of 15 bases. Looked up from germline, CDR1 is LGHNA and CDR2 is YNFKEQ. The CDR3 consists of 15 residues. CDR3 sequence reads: CASSLFGGRYTEAFF. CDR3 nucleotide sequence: TGTGCCAGCAGCCTTTTCGGGGGGCGTTACACTGAAGCTTTCTTT.

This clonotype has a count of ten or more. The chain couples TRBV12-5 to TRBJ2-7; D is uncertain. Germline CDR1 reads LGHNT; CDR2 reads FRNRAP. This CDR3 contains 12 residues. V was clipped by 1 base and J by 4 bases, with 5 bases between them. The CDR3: CASGLDGYEQYF. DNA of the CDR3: TGTGCTAGTGGTTTGGACGGATACGAGCAGTACTTC.

CDR3 loop: CASSASYEQYF. Here the CDR3 DNA reads TGTGCCAGCAGTGCAAGCTACGAGCAGTACTTC. V and J are TRBV2 and TRBJ2-7, with D hard to call. The germline V gene encodes CDR1 SNHLY and CDR2 FYNNEI. CDR3 length equals 11 residues. V dropped 4 bases and J dropped 3 bases, with 4 bases sitting between them.

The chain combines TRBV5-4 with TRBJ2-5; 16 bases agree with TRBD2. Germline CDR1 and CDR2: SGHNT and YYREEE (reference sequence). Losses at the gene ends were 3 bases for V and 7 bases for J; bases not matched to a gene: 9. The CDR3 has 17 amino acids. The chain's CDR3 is CASSSGLAGGTWGTQYF. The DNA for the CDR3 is TGTGCCAGCAGCTCGGGACTAGCGGGGGGGACCTGGGGGACCCAGTACTTC.

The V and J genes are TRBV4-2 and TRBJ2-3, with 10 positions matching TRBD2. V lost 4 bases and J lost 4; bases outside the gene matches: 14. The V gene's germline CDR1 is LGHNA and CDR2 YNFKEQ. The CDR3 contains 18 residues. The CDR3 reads CASSPSRRGAGGPDTQYF. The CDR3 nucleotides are TGTGCCAGCAGCCCGAGCCGTCGGGGAGCGGGGGGGCCAGATACGCAGTATTTT.

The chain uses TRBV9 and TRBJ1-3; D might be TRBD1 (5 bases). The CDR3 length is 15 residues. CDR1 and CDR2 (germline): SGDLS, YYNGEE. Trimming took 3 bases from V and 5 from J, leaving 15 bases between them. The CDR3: CASSAGTTTRNTIYF. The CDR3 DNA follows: TGTGCCAGCAGCGCCGGGACGACGACTCGAAACACCATATATTTT.

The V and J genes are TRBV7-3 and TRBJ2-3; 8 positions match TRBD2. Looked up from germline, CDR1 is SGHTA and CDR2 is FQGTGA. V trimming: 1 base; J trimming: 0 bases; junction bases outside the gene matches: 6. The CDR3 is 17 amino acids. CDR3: CASSLNPRGGSTDTQYF. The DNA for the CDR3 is TGTGCCAGCAGCTTAAACCCTCGGGGGGGGAGCACAGATACGCAGTATTTT.

The CDR3 DNA is TGTGCCAGCAGCTTAGATAGGCCAGGGAATGAGCAGTTCTTC. This sequence encodes CASSLDRPGNEQFF. The chain has TRBV7-9 and TRBJ2-1, with D perhaps matching TRBD1 (5 bases). CDR3 length: 14 residues. CDR1 and CDR2 (germline): SEHNR, FQNEAQ (reference sequence). V lost 1 base and J lost 7, with 11 bases in between.

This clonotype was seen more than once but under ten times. The CDR3 region has the DNA TGCAGTGCTAGAGAACGCCGTTCCTCCTACAATGAGCAGTTCTTC. Protein: CSARERRSSYNEQFF. The chain has TRBV20-1 and TRBJ2-1; D unclear. The CDR3 is made up of 15 amino acids. Germline CDR1 reads DFQATT; CDR2 reads SNEGSKA (reference sequence). The ends were cut back, 0 bases at V and 0 bases at J, with 9 bases in the middle.

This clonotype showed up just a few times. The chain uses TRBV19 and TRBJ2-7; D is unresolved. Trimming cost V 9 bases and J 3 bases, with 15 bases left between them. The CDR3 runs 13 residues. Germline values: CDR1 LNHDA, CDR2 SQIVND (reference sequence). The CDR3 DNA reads TGTGCCAGAGCCCCTACAGTTGTCTACGAGCAGTACTTC. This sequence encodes CARAPTVVYEQYF.

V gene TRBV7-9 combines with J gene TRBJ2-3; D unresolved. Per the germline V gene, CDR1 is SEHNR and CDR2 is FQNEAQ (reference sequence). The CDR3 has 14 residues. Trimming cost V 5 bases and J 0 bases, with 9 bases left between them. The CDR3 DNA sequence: TGTGCCAGCAGCCCCGACGGCAGCACAGATACGCAGTATTTT. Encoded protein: CASSPDGSTDTQYF.

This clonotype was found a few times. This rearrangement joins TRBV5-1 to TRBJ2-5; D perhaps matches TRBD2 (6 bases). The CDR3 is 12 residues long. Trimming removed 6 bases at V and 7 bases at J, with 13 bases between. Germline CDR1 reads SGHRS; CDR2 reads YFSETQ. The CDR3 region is CASTGDLWTQYF. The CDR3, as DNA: TGCGCCAGCACGGGGGACCTTTGGACCCAGTACTTC. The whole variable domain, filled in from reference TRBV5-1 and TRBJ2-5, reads KAGVTQTPRYLIKTRGQQVTLSCSPISGHRSVSWYQQTPGQGLQFLFEYFSETQRNKGNFPGRFSGRQFSNSRSEMNVSTLELGDSALYLCASTGDLWTQYFGPGTRLLVL.

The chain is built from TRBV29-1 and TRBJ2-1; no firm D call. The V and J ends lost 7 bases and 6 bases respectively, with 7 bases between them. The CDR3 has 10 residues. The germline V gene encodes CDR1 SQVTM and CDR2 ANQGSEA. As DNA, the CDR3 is TGCAGCGGGTCAGGCAATGAGCAGTTCTTC. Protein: CSGSGNEQFF.

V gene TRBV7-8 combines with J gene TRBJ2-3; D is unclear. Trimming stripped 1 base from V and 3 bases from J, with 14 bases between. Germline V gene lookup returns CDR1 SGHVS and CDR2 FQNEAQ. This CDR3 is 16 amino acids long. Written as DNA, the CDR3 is TGTGCCAGCAGCTTAGAGGGCCCAAGGGAAACAGATACGCAGTATTTT. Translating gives CASSLEGPRETDTQYF.

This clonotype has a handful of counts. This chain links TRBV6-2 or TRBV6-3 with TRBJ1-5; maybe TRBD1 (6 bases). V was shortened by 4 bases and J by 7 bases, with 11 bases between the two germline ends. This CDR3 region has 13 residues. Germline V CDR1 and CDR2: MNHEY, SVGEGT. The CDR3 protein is CASSWGGEQPQHF. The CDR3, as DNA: TGTGCCAGCAGTTGGGGGGGCGAACAGCCCCAGCATTTT.

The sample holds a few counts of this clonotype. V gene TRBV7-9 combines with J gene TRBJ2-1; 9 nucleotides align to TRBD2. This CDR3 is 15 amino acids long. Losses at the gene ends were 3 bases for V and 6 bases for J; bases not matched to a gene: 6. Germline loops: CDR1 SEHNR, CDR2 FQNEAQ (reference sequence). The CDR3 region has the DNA TGTGCCAGCAGCTTTCGAGCGGGGGGAATCAATGAGCAGTTCTTC. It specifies CASSFRAGGINEQFF.

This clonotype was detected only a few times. The CDR3 reads CASSPDREVDGYTF. Written as DNA, the CDR3 is TGTGCCAGCAGTCCGGACAGGGAAGTCGATGGCTACACCTTC. The gene calls are TRBV6-2 or TRBV6-3 and TRBJ1-2, with 8 bases identical to TRBD1. The CDR3 is 14 amino acids. J lost 6 bases, V lost 5 bases, and 8 bases had no gene match. Per the germline V gene, CDR1 is MNHEY and CDR2 is SVGEGT.

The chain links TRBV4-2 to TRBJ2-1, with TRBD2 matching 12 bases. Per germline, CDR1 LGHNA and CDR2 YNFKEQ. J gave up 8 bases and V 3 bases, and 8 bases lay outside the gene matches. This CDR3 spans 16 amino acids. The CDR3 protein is CASSHLAGGLSDEQFF. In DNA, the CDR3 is TGTGCCAGCAGCCACCTAGCGGGGGGGCTTAGTGATGAGCAGTTCTTC.

The CDR3 DNA follows: TGCGCCAGCAGCCCGGGACAGGGAATGTTGGAGACCCAGTACTTC. Encoded protein: CASSPGQGMLETQYF. The chain is built from TRBV5-1 and TRBJ2-5, with 9 bases lining up with TRBD1. Losses at the gene ends were 4 bases for V and 5 bases for J; bases not matched to a gene: 9. The CDR3 has 15 amino acids. Per germline, CDR1 SGHRS and CDR2 YFSETQ.

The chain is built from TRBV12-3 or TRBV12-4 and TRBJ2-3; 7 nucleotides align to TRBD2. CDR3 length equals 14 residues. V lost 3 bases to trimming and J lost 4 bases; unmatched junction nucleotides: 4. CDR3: CASSFGGIADTQYF. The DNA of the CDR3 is TGTGCCAGCAGTTTCGGGGGGATCGCAGATACGCAGTATTTT.

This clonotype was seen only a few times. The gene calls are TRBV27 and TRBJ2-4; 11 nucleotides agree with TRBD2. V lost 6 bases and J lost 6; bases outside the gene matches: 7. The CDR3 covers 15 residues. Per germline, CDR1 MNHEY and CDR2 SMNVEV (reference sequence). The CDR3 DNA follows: TGTGCCAGCAGCCCCGGGACTAGCGGAACAAACATTCAGTACTTC. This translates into CASSPGTSGTNIQYF.

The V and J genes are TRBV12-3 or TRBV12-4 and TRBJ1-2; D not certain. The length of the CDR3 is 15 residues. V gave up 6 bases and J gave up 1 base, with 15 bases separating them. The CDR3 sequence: CASRQSLSHNYGYTF. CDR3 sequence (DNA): TGTGCCAGCAGACAAAGTCTATCCCATAACTATGGCTACACCTTC.